This section outlines one T cell receptor (beta chain) sequence together with its context. Its antigen has not been determined. There are no base qualities to consult, and no much larger clone falls within one base. This sample was taken from a study of beta chain features in type 1 diabetes (dated 2018 in TCRdb). About the study as a whole: Mean age, gender distribution, total cell number and subset yield were not different between patients and healthy donors. A total of approximately 100,000,000 sorted cells were examined across all samples, and the number of cells per subset was strongly correlated with RNA yield. In the study, recently diagnosed type 1 diabetes patients and matched healthy donors were compared on the TCRB repertoires of their sorted circulating CD4+ T cell subsets. Naive and central memory subsets were obtained from all 30 or so donors, but regulatory and stem cell-like memory subsets were isolated from only 8 patients and 8 healthy donors.

Each donor gave one peripheral blood draw, around 0.12 L on average, collected into heparinised tubes. Using a panel that included CD45RO, CCR7, CD25, CD127, CD95 and CD27, naive, central memory, regulatory and stem cell-like memory CD4+ T cells were sorted on a BD FACSAria II. Purity was above 95% for every sorted population. PBMCs were isolated immediately by Lymphoprep density gradient centrifugation and stained directly without culture. So that batch effects would be minimized, each experiment stained and sorted samples in pairs, pairing one healthy donor with one patient. The germline V gene (reference sequence) supplies CDR1 LNHDA and CDR2 SQIVND. Unmatched junction bases come to 7, with V trimmed by 10 bases and J by 3 bases. The CDR3 spans 15 residues, from the cysteine through the phenylalanine. The CDR3 DNA has 45 bases and is translated from base 1. The paper as a whole reports these results and caveats: At VDJ recombination sites, patients with type 1 diabetes made fewer insertions and deleted more nucleotides, a pattern implying thymic rearrangement abnormalities. Shorter templates might have been favored by PCR, but patient and control samples were amplified and corrected together, so both groups would have been affected equally by any skew. Because cDNA was sequenced instead of genomic DNA, activated cells with high expression could be over-represented, although the groups did not differ in activation or CD3 levels. Only small numbers of individuals were included in the HLA sub-analyses, which left unresolved whether HLA type had any influence on TCRB rearrangement. Naive, central memory and regulatory TCRB repertoires appeared to be more alike among patients than among healthy donors. A moderate but significant shortening of TCRB CDR3 length was observed in type 1 diabetes patients in all four CD4+ subsets.

The entire amount of isolated RNA was reverse transcribed using the High Capacity cDNA Reverse Transcription Kit, so the sequenced TCRB transcripts were expressed ones. Deep immunoSEQ sequencing was performed on naive, central memory and regulatory T cell samples, with an average of around 3.5 million total reads per sample. Sorted cells were lysed in RLT buffer, and RNA was extracted using DNase-treated RNeasy Micro or Mini kits according to cell number. To prevent cross-contamination, every cell subset was processed on its own, while patient and healthy donor samples were processed together. Using the immunoSEQ multiplex PCR, TCRB sequences were amplified from cDNA into 87-bp fragments spanning the CDR3 region. The amplicons were sequenced using the Illumina HiSeq platform. The published analysis was carried out like this. Synthetic template baselines were used to correct PCR bias computationally, reads within Hamming distance 2 were collapsed, and singletons that could not be merged were discarded. Reads were aligned to IMGT to assign V, D and J genes, CDR3 length, and insertions or deletions at six rearrangement sites. Within each subset, clonotype counts were normalized to sorted cell number, and only after that were true diversity and Gini coefficients computed with the tcR R package. The overlap coefficient, calculated on TCRB nucleotide sequences, was used to measure repertoire sharing. As a proxy for the pre-selection repertoire, out-of-frame TCRB sequences from naive cells were analyzed. TCRdb limited this immuneACCESS table to in-frame rearrangements with V and J called. A share of clones is missing; checked studies link under half to unresolved V genes, and the rest is unexplained. The DNA gave D and trimming, while V, J and clone size come from that table. The sample contains hundreds of thousands of clones, around 30% of them found a single time. Clones ranked in the top ten supply 0.05% to 0.065% of the sample.

Sequencing was performed on naive CD4+ T cells from blood. The label giving this sample's cell subset or site can be read as: true naive CD4+ T cells. The sequence was obtained from a young man in good health. Here the chain combines TRBV19 and TRBJ2-3, with 13 central nucleotides matching TRBD2. Read as DNA, the sequence is TGTGCCACCGGGACTAGCGGGGCGGTGACAGATACGCAGTATTTT. Its translation is CATGTSGAVTDTQYF.